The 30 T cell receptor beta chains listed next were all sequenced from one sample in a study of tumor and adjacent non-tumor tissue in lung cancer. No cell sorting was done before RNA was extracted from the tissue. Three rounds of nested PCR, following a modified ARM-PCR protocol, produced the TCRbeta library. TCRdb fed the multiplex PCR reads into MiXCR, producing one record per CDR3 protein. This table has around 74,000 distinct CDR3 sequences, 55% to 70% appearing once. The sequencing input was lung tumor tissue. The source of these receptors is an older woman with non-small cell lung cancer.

The CDR3 sequence: CASSQPSRGLAHEQYF. The CDR3 nucleotides read TGTGCCAGCAGCCAGCCATCCCGCGGACTAGCGCACGAGCAGTACTTC. This chain links TRBV4-2 with TRBJ2-7; TRBD2 matches at 9 bases. Germline lookup yields CDR1 LGHNA and CDR2 YNFKEQ. The length of the CDR3 is 16 residues. The V gene end was trimmed by 3 bases and the J gene end by 5 bases; junction bases not matched to a gene: 11.

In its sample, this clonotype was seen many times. The CDR3 protein is CASSLWLRGDSYEQYF. CDR3 DNA sequence: TGTGCCAGCAGTTTATGGCTCAGGGGGGATTCCTACGAGCAGTACTTC. The chain employs TRBV28 and TRBJ2-7; D is possibly TRBD1 (7 bases). The germline gives CDR1 MDHEN, CDR2 SYDVKM. There are 16 residues in the CDR3. The V end was cut by 0 bases, the J end by 1 base, with 13 bases between.

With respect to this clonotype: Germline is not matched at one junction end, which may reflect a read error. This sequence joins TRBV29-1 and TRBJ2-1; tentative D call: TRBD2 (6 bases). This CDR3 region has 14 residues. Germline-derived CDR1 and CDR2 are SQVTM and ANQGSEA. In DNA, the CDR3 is TGCAGCGTCCACACTAGCTGTTCCTATAATGAGCAGTTCTTC. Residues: CSVHTSCSYNEQFF.

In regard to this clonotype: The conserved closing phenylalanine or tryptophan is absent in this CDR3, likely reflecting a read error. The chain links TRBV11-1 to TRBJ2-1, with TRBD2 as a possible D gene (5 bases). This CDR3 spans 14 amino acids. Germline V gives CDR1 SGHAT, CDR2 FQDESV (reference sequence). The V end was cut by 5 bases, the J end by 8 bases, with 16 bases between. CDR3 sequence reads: CASSPREGSYEQFL. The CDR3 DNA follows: TGTGCCAGCAGCCCGCGAGAGGGCAGCTATGAGCAGTTCTTA.

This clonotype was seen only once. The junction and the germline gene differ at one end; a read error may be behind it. CDR3 in DNA: TGTACCAGCAGCCCCACGGTGATCACTGAAGCTTTCTTT. Its protein product is CTSSPTVITEAFF. This chain links TRBV7-3 with TRBJ1-1; D gene ambiguous. Germline CDR1 reads SGHTA; CDR2 reads FQGTGA. This CDR3 is built from 13 residues.

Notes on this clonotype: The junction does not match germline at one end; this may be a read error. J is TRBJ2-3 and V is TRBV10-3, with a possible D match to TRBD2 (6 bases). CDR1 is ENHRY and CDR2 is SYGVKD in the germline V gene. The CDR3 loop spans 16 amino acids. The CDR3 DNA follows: TGTGCCATCAGTGAGCCCCTGTCGGGAGTCACAGATACGCTGTATTTT. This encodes CAISEPLSGVTDTLYF.

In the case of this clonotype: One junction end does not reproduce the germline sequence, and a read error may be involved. Here the CDR3 reads CSSSLASGSYNGQFF. In DNA, the CDR3 is TGTTCCAGCAGCTTGGCTAGCGGGAGCTACAATGGGCAGTTCTTC. The rearrangement uses TRBV11-3 and TRBJ2-1; 10 nucleotides align to TRBD2. The CDR3 runs 15 residues. The germline V gene encodes CDR1 SGHNT and CDR2 YENEEA. Using reference TRBV11-3 and TRBJ2-1 for the parts outside the CDR3, the full variable domain is EAGVVQSPRYKIIEKKQPVAFWCNPISGHNTLYWYLQNLGQGPELLIRYENEEAVDDSQLPKDRFSAERLKGVDSTLKIQPAELGDSAVYLCSSSLASGSYNGQFFGPGTRLTVL.

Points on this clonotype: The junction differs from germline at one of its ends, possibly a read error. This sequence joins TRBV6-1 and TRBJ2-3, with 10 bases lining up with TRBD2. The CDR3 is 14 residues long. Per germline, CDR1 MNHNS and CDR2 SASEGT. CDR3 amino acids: CVSAAGGTTDTQYF. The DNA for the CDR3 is TGTGTCAGCGCAGCGGGAGGGACTACAGATACGCAGTATTTT.

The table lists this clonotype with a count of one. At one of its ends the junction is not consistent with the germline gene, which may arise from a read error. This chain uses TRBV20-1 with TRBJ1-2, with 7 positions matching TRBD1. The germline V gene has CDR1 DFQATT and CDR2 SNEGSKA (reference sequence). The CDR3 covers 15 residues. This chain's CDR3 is CSARPRQGDNYGYTF. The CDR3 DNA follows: TGCAGTGCTAGGCCCAGACAGGGCGACAACTATGGCTACACCTTT.

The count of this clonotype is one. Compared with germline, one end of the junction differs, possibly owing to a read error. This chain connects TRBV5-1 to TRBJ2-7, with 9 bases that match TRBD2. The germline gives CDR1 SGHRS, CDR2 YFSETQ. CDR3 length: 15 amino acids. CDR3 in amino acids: CASSFRTSDTYEQYF. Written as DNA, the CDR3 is TGCGCCAGCAGTTTCCGGACTAGCGATACCTACGAGCAGTATTTC.

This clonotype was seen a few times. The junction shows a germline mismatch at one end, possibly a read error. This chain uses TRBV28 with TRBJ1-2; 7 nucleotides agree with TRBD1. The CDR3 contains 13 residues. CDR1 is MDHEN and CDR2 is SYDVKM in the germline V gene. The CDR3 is CASSSGQVYGCTF. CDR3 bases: TGTGCCAGCAGCTCCGGACAGGTGTATGGCTGCACCTTC.

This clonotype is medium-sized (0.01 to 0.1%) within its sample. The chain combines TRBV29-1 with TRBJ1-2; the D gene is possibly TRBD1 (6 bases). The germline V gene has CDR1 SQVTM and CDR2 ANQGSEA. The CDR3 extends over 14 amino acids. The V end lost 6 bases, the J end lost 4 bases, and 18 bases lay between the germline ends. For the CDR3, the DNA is TGCAGCGTCCAATCAAATCCGGACAGCTATGGCTACACCTTC. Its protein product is CSVQSNPDSYGYTF.

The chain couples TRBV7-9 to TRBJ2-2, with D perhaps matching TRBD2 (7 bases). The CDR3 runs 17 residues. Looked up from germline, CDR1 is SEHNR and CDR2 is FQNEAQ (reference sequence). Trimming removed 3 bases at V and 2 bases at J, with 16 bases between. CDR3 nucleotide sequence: TGTGCCAGCAGCTTGGGCAGGGGAGCGGGAAACACCGGGGAGCTGTTTTTT. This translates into CASSLGRGAGNTGELFF.

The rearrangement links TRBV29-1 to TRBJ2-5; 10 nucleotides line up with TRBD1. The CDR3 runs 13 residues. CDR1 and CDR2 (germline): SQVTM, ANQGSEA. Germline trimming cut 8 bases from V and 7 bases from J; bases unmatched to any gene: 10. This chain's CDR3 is CSTGQGEVGTQYF. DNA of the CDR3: TGCAGCACAGGACAGGGGGAGGTAGGGACCCAGTACTTC. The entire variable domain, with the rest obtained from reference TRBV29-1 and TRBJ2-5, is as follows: SAVISQKPSRDICQRGTSLTIQCQVDSQVTMMFWYRQQPGQSLTLIATANQGSEATYESGFVIDKFPISRPNLTFSTLTVSNMSPEDSSIYLCSTGQGEVGTQYFGPGTRLLVL.

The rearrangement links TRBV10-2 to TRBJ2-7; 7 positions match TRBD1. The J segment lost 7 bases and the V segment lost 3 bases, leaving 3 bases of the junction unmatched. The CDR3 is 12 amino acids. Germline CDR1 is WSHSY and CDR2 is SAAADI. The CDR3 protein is CASSDRGKEQYF. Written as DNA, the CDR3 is TGCGCCAGCAGTGACAGGGGGAAGGAGCAGTACTTC.

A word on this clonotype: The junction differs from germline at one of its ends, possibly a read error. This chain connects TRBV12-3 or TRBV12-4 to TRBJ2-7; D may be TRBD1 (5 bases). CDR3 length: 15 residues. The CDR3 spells CASSLIWTLTYEQCF. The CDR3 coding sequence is TGTGCCAGCAGTTTGATATGGACACTTACCTACGAGCAGTGCTTC.

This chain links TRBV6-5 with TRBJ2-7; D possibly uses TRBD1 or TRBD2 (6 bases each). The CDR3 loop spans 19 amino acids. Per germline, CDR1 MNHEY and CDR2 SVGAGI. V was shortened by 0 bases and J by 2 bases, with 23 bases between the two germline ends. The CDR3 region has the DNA TGTGCCAGCAGTTACTCGTTGGTCGAACGGGACACTAGCCCCTACGAGCAGTACTTC. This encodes CASSYSLVERDTSPYEQYF.

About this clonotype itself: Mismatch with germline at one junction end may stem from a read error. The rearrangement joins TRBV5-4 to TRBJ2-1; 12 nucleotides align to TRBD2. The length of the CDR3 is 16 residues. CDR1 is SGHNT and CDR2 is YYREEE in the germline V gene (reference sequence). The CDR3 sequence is CASSTRLAGVVYEQLF. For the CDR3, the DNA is TGTGCCAGCAGCACTCGACTAGCGGGAGTGGTATATGAGCAGTTATTC.

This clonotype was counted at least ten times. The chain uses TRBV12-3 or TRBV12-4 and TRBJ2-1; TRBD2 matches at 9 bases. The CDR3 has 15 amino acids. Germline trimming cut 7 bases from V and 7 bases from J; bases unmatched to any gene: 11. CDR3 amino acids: CASTRAGGPRNEQFF. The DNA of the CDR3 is TGTGCCAGCACCCGGGCGGGAGGGCCTCGGAATGAGCAGTTCTTC.

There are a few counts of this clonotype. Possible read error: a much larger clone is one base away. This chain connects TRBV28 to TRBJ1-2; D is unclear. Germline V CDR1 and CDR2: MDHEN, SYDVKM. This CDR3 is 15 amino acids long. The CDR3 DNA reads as TGTGCCGGCAGTTCACCCCCTAAGGGTAACTATGGCTACACCTTC. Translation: CAGSSPPKGNYGYTF.

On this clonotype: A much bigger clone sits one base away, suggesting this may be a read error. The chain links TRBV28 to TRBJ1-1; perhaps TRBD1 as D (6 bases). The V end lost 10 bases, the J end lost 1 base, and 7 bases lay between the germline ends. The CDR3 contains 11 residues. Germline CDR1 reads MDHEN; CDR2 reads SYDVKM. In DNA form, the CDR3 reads TGTGCCAACAGGGAGAACACTGAAGCTTTCTTT. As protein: CANRENTEAFF.

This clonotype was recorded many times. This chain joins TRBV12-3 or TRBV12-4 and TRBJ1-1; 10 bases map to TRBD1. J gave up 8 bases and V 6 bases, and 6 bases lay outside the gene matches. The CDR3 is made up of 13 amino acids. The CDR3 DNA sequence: TGTGCCAGCAGCCTCGACAGGGGGCCGGAAGCTTTCTTT. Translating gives CASSLDRGPEAFF.

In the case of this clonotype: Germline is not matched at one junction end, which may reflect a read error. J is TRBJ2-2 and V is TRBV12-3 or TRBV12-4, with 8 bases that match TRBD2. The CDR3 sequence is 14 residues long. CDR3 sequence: CASSFSGGSGELFF. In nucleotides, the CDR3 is TGTGCCAGCAGTTTCAGCGGGGGATCCGGTGAGCTGTTTTTT.

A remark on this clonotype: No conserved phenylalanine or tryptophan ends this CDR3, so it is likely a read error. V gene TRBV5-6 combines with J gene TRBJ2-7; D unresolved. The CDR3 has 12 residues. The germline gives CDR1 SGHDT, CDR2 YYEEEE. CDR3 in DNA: TGTGCTAGCAGCTTACCTGCCTACGAGCAGTACTCC. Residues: CASSLPAYEQYS.

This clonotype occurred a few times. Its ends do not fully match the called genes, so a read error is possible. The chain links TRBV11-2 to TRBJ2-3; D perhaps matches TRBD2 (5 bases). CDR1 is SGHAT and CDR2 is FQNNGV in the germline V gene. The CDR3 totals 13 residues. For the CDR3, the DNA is TGTGTCAGCGGCTTAAGGGCCCAAGATAAGCAGTATTTT. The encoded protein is CVSGLRAQDKQYF.

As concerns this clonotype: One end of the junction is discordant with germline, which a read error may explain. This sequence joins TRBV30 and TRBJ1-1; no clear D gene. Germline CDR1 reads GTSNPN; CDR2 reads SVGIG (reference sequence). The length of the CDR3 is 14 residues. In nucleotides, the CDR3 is TGTGCCTGGAGTACCCGCGTATGGAGCACTGAGGCTTTCTTT. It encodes CAWSTRVWSTEAFF.

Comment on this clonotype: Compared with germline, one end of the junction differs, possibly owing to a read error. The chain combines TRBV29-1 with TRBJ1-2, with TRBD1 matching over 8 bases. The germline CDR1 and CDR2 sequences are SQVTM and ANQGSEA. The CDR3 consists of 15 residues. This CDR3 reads CSVELRGLANYGYTF. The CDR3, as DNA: TGCAGCGTTGAACTCAGGGGGCTAGCTAACTATGGCTACACTTTC.

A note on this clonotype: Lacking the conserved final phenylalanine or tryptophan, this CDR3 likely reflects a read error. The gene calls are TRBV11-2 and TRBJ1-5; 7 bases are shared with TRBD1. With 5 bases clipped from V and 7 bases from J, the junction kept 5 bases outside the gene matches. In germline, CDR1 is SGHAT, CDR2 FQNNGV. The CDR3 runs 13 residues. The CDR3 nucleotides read TGTGCCAGCAGCCGGACAGGCGGACAGCCCCAGCATTCT. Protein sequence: CASSRTGGQPQHS.

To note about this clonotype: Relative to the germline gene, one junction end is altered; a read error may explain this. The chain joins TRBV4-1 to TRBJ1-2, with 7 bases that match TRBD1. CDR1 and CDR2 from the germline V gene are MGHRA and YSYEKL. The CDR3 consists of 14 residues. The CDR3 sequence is CASRQTGIRDGHTF. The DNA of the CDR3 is TGCGCCAGCAGGCAGACAGGGATAAGGGATGGCCACACCTTC.

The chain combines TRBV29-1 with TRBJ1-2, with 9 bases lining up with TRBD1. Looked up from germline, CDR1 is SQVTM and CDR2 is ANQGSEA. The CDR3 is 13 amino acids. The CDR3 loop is CGAAGQGVYGYTF. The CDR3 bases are TGCGGCGCTGCGGGACAGGGCGTCTATGGCTACACCTTC.